A selection of T cell receptor beta chains follows, all from one sample in a study of T cell changes during pregnancy in multiple sclerosis. Some clones are missing from TCRdb's copy, which holds only in-frame ones; the method was immunoSEQ multiplex PCR. The sample has 88,000 or so clones, 92% seen once. The sample in question was peripheral blood, obtained before pregnancy. The receptors derive from a female donor with multiple sclerosis, enrolled in a pregnancy study. Each CDR3 is given with its conserved first and last residue. A D gene is named only where the DNA matches it firmly. The listing skips clone size in some rows; elsewhere it reads once, few, many or a size class.

clone_size: NA
d_call: NA
v_call: TRBV11-3
j_call: TRBJ2-7
cdr3_aa: CASSSGGPVHEQYF
cdr3_nt: TGTGCCAGCAGCTCCGGGGGGCCAGTCCACGAGCAGTACTTC

clone_size: NA
d_call: TRBD1
v_call: TRBV6-1
j_call: TRBJ1-1
cdr3_aa: CASSERVDRRNTEAFF
cdr3_nt: TGTGCCAGCAGTGAAAGAGTGGACAGGAGGAACACTGAAGCTTTCTTT

clone_size: NA
d_call: NA
v_call: TRBV30
j_call: TRBJ1-5
cdr3_aa: CAWSAPLGGNQPQHF
cdr3_nt: TGTGCCTGGAGCGCCCCCCTCGGGGGCAATCAGCCCCAGCATTTT

clone_size: NA
d_call: TRBD1
v_call: TRBV13
j_call: TRBJ1-2
cdr3_aa: CARIRQGPDYGYTF
cdr3_nt: TGTGCCAGGATAAGACAGGGCCCCGACTATGGCTACACCTTC

clone_size: NA
d_call: TRBD1
v_call: TRBV5-4
j_call: TRBJ2-7
cdr3_aa: CASSDDDRGLPEQYF
cdr3_nt: TGTGCCAGCAGCGACGATGACAGGGGTCTGCCCGAGCAGTACTTC

clone_size: NA
d_call: NA
v_call: TRBV2
j_call: TRBJ2-2
cdr3_aa: CASSYGLNTGELFF
cdr3_nt: TGTGCCAGCAGTTACGGACTCAACACCGGGGAGCTGTTTTTT

clone_size: NA
d_call: NA
v_call: TRBV27
j_call: TRBJ2-1
cdr3_aa: CASSHLQGSGEQFF
cdr3_nt: TGTGCCAGCAGTCACCTACAGGGAAGTGGCGAGCAGTTCTTC

clone_size: NA
d_call: TRBD1
v_call: TRBV7-7
j_call: TRBJ2-7
cdr3_aa: CASSSRDRGNVETYEQYF
cdr3_nt: TGTGCTAGCAGCTCCCGGGACAGGGGGAATGTAGAAACCTACGAGCAGTACTTC

clone_size: NA
d_call: NA
v_call: TRBV6-1
j_call: TRBJ1-2
cdr3_aa: CASSDSPNYGYTF
cdr3_nt: TGTGCCAGCAGTGACAGTCCTAACTATGGCTACACCTTC

clone_size: NA
d_call: NA
v_call: TRBV19
j_call: TRBJ1-1
cdr3_aa: CASSIGDALTEAFF
cdr3_nt: TGTGCCAGTAGTATAGGAGATGCTCTCACTGAAGCTTTCTTT

clone_size: NA
d_call: NA
v_call: TRBV30
j_call: TRBJ1-2
cdr3_aa: CAWSKEDSYGYTF
cdr3_nt: TGTGCCTGGAGTAAGGAGGACAGCTATGGCTACACCTTC

clone_size: NA
d_call: TRBD1
v_call: TRBV7-9
j_call: TRBJ1-6
cdr3_aa: CANSRWDRGNSPLHF
cdr3_nt: TGTGCCAACAGCCGGTGGGACAGGGGTAATTCACCCCTCCACTTT

clone_size: NA
d_call: TRBD2
v_call: TRBV19
j_call: TRBJ2-3
cdr3_aa: CASSPGLTSGGWDTQYF
cdr3_nt: TGTGCCAGTAGTCCGGGACTGACTAGCGGGGGGTGGGATACGCAGTATTTT

clone_size: NA
d_call: NA
v_call: TRBV2
j_call: TRBJ2-7
cdr3_aa: CASSESAVRFREQYF
cdr3_nt: TGTGCCAGCAGTGAATCGGCGGTGCGATTTCGGGAGCAGTACTTC

clone_size: NA
d_call: NA
v_call: TRBV2
j_call: TRBJ1-2
cdr3_aa: CASSEIGGRNYGYTF
cdr3_nt: TGTGCCAGCAGTGAAATCGGGGGGCGTAACTATGGCTACACCTTC

clone_size: NA
d_call: NA
v_call: TRBV1
j_call: TRBJ2-2
cdr3_aa: CTSSQAPPSGGARSGELFF
cdr3_nt: TGCACCAGCAGCCAAGCCCCCCCTAGCGGGGGGGCCCGGTCCGGGGAGCTGTTTTTT

clone_size: NA
d_call: NA
v_call: TRBV25-1
j_call: TRBJ1-2
cdr3_aa: CASSEYFGREGYTF
cdr3_nt: TGTGCCAGCAGTGAATACTTCGGGAGGGAGGGCTACACCTTC

clone_size: NA
d_call: NA
v_call: TRBV14
j_call: TRBJ1-2
cdr3_aa: CASSQAAKGLAYGYTF
cdr3_nt: TGTGCCAGCAGCCAAGCCGCCAAGGGGCTGGCCTATGGCTACACCTTC

clone_size: NA
d_call: NA
v_call: TRBV18
j_call: TRBJ2-7
cdr3_aa: CASSPGTDYEQYF
cdr3_nt: TGTGCCAGCTCACCAGGGACTGATTACGAGCAGTACTTC

clone_size: NA
d_call: TRBD1
v_call: TRBV9
j_call: TRBJ1-4
cdr3_aa: CASSGGGGQQEKLFF
cdr3_nt: TGTGCCAGCAGCGGGGGTGGGGGACAGCAAGAAAAACTGTTTTTT

clone_size: NA
d_call: TRBD2
v_call: TRBV11-3
j_call: TRBJ2-2
cdr3_aa: CASSQDRRRGGPGELFF
cdr3_nt: TGTGCCAGCAGCCAGGACCGAAGGCGGGGGGGCCCCGGGGAGCTGTTTTTT

clone_size: NA
d_call: TRBD2
v_call: TRBV5-6
j_call: TRBJ2-3
cdr3_aa: CASSYELAGNTDTQYF
cdr3_nt: TGTGCCAGCAGCTACGAACTAGCGGGGAACACAGATACGCAGTATTTT

clone_size: NA
d_call: TRBD1
v_call: TRBV4-1
j_call: TRBJ1-2
cdr3_aa: CASSLQGAEGYTF
cdr3_nt: TGCGCCAGCAGCCTCCAGGGGGCTGAAGGCTACACCTTC

clone_size: NA
d_call: TRBD2
v_call: TRBV7-3
j_call: TRBJ2-7
cdr3_aa: CASSLGPGLAGAYEQYF
cdr3_nt: TGTGCCAGCAGCTTAGGGCCCGGACTAGCGGGGGCCTACGAGCAGTACTTC

clone_size: once
d_call: TRBD2
v_call: TRBV6-4
j_call: TRBJ2-1
cdr3_aa: CASSRAGTSGHNEQFF
cdr3_nt: TGTGCCAGCAGCAGAGCAGGGACTAGCGGACACAATGAGCAGTTCTTC

clone_size: once
d_call: TRBD2
v_call: TRBV6-1
j_call: TRBJ2-2
cdr3_aa: CASSEARGGLDLNTGELFF
cdr3_nt: TGTGCCAGCAGTGAAGCTCGCGGGGGGTTGGACTTGAACACCGGGGAGCTGTTTTTT

clone_size: NA
d_call: NA
v_call: TRBV18
j_call: TRBJ1-5
cdr3_aa: CASSPGDSNQPQHF
cdr3_nt: TGTGCCAGCTCACCCGGTGATAGCAATCAGCCCCAGCATTTT

clone_size: NA
d_call: NA
v_call: TRBV5-1
j_call: TRBJ1-2
cdr3_aa: CASSLASGDGYTF
cdr3_nt: TGCGCCAGCAGCTTGGCTTCAGGGGATGGCTACACCTTC

clone_size: NA
d_call: TRBD1
v_call: TRBV5-1
j_call: TRBJ1-2
cdr3_aa: CASSSRDRVYGYTF
cdr3_nt: TGCGCCAGCAGCTCCCGGGACAGGGTCTATGGCTACACCTTC

clone_size: NA
d_call: NA
v_call: TRBV2
j_call: TRBJ1-1
cdr3_aa: CASTPGLGAFF
cdr3_nt: TGTGCCAGCACGCCGGGACTGGGAGCTTTCTTT

clone_size: NA
d_call: TRBD1
v_call: TRBV11-3
j_call: TRBJ1-1
cdr3_aa: CASSLAGTGSEAFF
cdr3_nt: TGTGCCAGCAGCTTAGCCGGGACAGGGTCTGAAGCTTTCTTT

clone_size: NA
d_call: TRBD1
v_call: TRBV5-1
j_call: TRBJ1-1
cdr3_aa: CASSPGQRLNTEAFF
cdr3_nt: TGCGCCAGCAGCCCGGGACAGAGATTGAACACTGAAGCTTTCTTT

clone_size: NA
d_call: TRBD1
v_call: TRBV12-5
j_call: TRBJ1-1
cdr3_aa: CASGYDPRQGRGNTEAFF
cdr3_nt: TGTGCTAGTGGCTACGACCCAAGACAGGGCCGAGGGAACACTGAAGCTTTCTTT

clone_size: NA
d_call: TRBD2
v_call: TRBV9
j_call: TRBJ2-2
cdr3_aa: CASSGRGGLPGELFF
cdr3_nt: TGTGCCAGCAGCGGGCGGGGGGGCCTGCCCGGGGAGCTGTTTTTT

clone_size: NA
d_call: TRBD1
v_call: TRBV19
j_call: TRBJ2-2
cdr3_aa: CASRGQGSTGELFF
cdr3_nt: TGTGCCAGTAGGGGACAGGGGTCCACCGGGGAGCTGTTTTTT

clone_size: NA
d_call: TRBD2
v_call: TRBV7-8
j_call: TRBJ2-3
cdr3_aa: CASNHRRGGADTQYF
cdr3_nt: TGTGCCAGCAACCACCGGCGGGGGGGGGCAGATACGCAGTATTTT

clone_size: NA
d_call: TRBD1
v_call: TRBV7-3
j_call: TRBJ1-2
cdr3_aa: CASSSGQGDGYTF
cdr3_nt: TGTGCCAGCAGCTCCGGACAGGGAGATGGCTACACCTTC

clone_size: NA
d_call: NA
v_call: TRBV10-3
j_call: TRBJ2-7
cdr3_aa: CAISLQGYEQYF
cdr3_nt: TGTGCCATCAGTCTACAGGGCTACGAGCAGTACTTC

clone_size: NA
d_call: NA
v_call: TRBV9
j_call: TRBJ2-2
cdr3_aa: CASSVGGNGELFF
cdr3_nt: TGTGCCAGCAGCGTAGGAGGTAACGGGGAGCTGTTTTTT

clone_size: NA
d_call: TRBD1
v_call: TRBV5-1
j_call: TRBJ2-1
cdr3_aa: CASSSPGQGAHERFF
cdr3_nt: TGCGCCAGCAGCTCTCCGGGACAGGGGGCCCATGAGCGGTTCTTC

clone_size: NA
d_call: NA
v_call: TRBV19
j_call: TRBJ2-1
cdr3_aa: CASSTGSSYNEQFF
cdr3_nt: TGTGCCAGTAGTACCGGGAGCTCCTACAATGAGCAGTTCTTC